A single T cell receptor beta chain is shown here with its context. Germline V gene lookup returns CDR1 MGHRA and CDR2 YSYEKL. V was trimmed by 4 bases and J by 9 bases, leaving 16 bases between them. The CDR3 is 13 amino acids. Study processing details: The authors estimated nucleated cell counts from reference gene primer amplification. Sequencing used immunoSEQ multiplex PCR; TCRdb keeps in-frame clones, though not all of them. V and J calls and clone size are given by that table; D and trimming were obtained from the DNA. The data show fewer than 600,000 clones, 80% to 90% seen once. Seattle patient enrollment occurred during active infection, with longitudinal follow-up thereafter. This sample stems from a study of blood T cell repertoires in COVID-19. At the level of the study: Acute and convalescent COVID-19 samples came from the United States, Italy and Spain. From T cells, B-cell-depleted T cells, or PBMCs came the material, which was cDNA or gDNA.

The V and J genes are TRBV4-1 and TRBJ2-7, with a weak D call TRBD1 (6 bases). This receptor was taken from a man aged 18-30 years with COVID-19, enrolled during active disease. The sequenced sample was peripheral blood. This CDR3 reads CASSPGLGAVQYF. CDR3 sequence (DNA): TGCGCCAGCAGCCCCGGCTTGGGGGCCGTGCAGTACTTC.